Listed below are T cell receptor beta chains from one sample, sequenced in a study of spatial heterogeneity in lung cancer. From the 5' RACE reads, TCRdb called clonotypes with MiXCR, one entry per CDR3 protein. The sample has fewer than 30,000 distinct CDR3 sequences; approximately 5.6% are singletons. The sequencing used PBMCs, collected at follow-up. The origin of the receptors is a male donor with early-stage non-small cell lung cancer. The CDR3 runs from the conserved cysteine through the conserved F or W. Fields, in order: V gene, clone size, D gene, J gene, CDR3 protein, CDR3 DNA. D genes are given only for firm matches. Some rows have no size entry. The others give once, few or many, or a class for an expanded clone.

v_call: TRBV29-1; clone_size: many; d_call: TRBD2; j_call: TRBJ2-1; cdr3_aa: CSVEAGVLAGSEQFF; cdr3_nt: TGCAGCGTTGAAGCGGGGGTCCTAGCGGGAAGTGAGCAGTTCTTC
v_call: TRBV12-3/TRBV12-4; clone_size: .; d_call: TRBD2; j_call: TRBJ2-1; cdr3_aa: CASSLSVAGVGYNEQFF; cdr3_nt: TGTGCCAGCAGTTTATCGGTAGCGGGAGTGGGCTACAATGAGCAGTTCTTC
v_call: TRBV7-2; clone_size: few; d_call: .; j_call: TRBJ2-2; cdr3_aa: CASSSDGLGELFF; cdr3_nt: TGTGCCAGCAGTTCGGACGGCTTAGGGGAGCTGTTTTTT
v_call: TRBV4-3; clone_size: many; d_call: .; j_call: TRBJ2-3; cdr3_aa: CASSQGTGRTDTQYF; cdr3_nt: TGCGCCAGCAGCCAAGGGACCGGTCGCACAGATACGCAGTATTTT
v_call: TRBV25-1; clone_size: many; d_call: .; j_call: TRBJ1-2; cdr3_aa: CASRKGVDYGYTF; cdr3_nt: TGTGCCAGCAGGAAGGGTGTCGACTATGGCTACACCTTC
v_call: TRBV5-1; clone_size: many; d_call: .; j_call: TRBJ2-1; cdr3_aa: CASTQSPSASYNEQFF; cdr3_nt: TGCGCCAGCACCCAATCCCCTAGCGCTTCCTACAATGAGCAGTTCTTC
v_call: TRBV7-2; clone_size: few; d_call: TRBD1; j_call: TRBJ2-5; cdr3_aa: CASSPGQGRETQYF; cdr3_nt: TGTGCCAGCAGCCCCGGACAGGGACGAGAGACCCAGTACTTC
v_call: TRBV12-3/TRBV12-4; clone_size: many; d_call: .; j_call: TRBJ1-5; cdr3_aa: CASSPVSGSNQPQHF; cdr3_nt: TGTGCCAGCAGTCCGGTCTCCGGGAGCAATCAGCCCCAGCATTTT
v_call: TRBV28; clone_size: .; d_call: TRBD1; j_call: TRBJ2-1; cdr3_aa: CASSFGTGQFF; cdr3_nt: TGTGCCAGCAGTTTCGGGACAGGACAGTTCTTC
v_call: TRBV11-2; clone_size: .; d_call: .; j_call: TRBJ1-6; cdr3_aa: CASSRGQYNSPLHF; cdr3_nt: TGTGCCAGCAGCCGAGGACAGTATAATTCACCCCTCCACTTT
v_call: TRBV14; clone_size: many; d_call: .; j_call: TRBJ2-1; cdr3_aa: CASSQDRPDNEQFF; cdr3_nt: TGTGCCAGCAGCCAAGATCGGCCCGACAATGAGCAGTTCTTC
v_call: TRBV3-1; clone_size: many; d_call: .; j_call: TRBJ1-1; cdr3_aa: CASRRQGPNTEAFF; cdr3_nt: TGTGCCAGCAGACGCCAAGGGCCCAACACTGAAGCTTTCTTT
v_call: TRBV5-1; clone_size: .; d_call: .; j_call: TRBJ1-2; cdr3_aa: CASSLSTGGNYGYTF; cdr3_nt: TGCGCCAGCAGCTTGTCAACAGGAGGAAACTATGGCTACACCTTC
v_call: TRBV6-2/TRBV6-3; clone_size: .; d_call: .; j_call: TRBJ1-4; cdr3_aa: CASSTPDAGGEKLFF; cdr3_nt: TGTGCCAGCAGTACCCCTGACGCCGGGGGTGAAAAACTGTTTTTT
v_call: TRBV7-3; clone_size: .; d_call: .; j_call: TRBJ2-3; cdr3_aa: CASSLDGQIGGDTQYF; cdr3_nt: TGTGCCAGCAGCCTCGATGGACAGATAGGGGGGGATACGCAGTATTTT
v_call: TRBV20-1; clone_size: many; d_call: .; j_call: TRBJ1-5; cdr3_aa: CSARDSGRGLWQPQHF; cdr3_nt: TGCAGTGCTAGAGATTCCGGCAGGGGATTGTGGCAGCCCCAGCATTTT
v_call: TRBV14; clone_size: many; d_call: TRBD2; j_call: TRBJ2-3; cdr3_aa: CASSQELVAGGRTDTQYF; cdr3_nt: TGTGCCAGCAGCCAAGAGCTAGTAGCGGGGGGACGCACAGATACGCAGTATTTT
v_call: TRBV5-1; clone_size: .; d_call: TRBD2; j_call: TRBJ2-1; cdr3_aa: CASSASTLAGVSNEQFF; cdr3_nt: TGCGCCAGCAGCGCGTCGACCCTAGCGGGGGTTTCCAATGAGCAGTTCTTC
v_call: TRBV10-3; clone_size: many; d_call: .; j_call: TRBJ1-5; cdr3_aa: CAISGGDYQPQHF; cdr3_nt: TGTGCCATCAGCGGAGGGGATTATCAGCCCCAGCATTTT
v_call: TRBV7-9; clone_size: many; d_call: TRBD1; j_call: TRBJ1-2; cdr3_aa: CASSLSYTGGGYTF; cdr3_nt: TGTGCCAGCAGCTTAAGTTATACAGGGGGCGGCTACACCTTC
v_call: TRBV20-1; clone_size: few; d_call: TRBD2; j_call: TRBJ2-5; cdr3_aa: CSARDRGLGLAGGLLGAQYF; cdr3_nt: TGCAGTGCTAGAGATAGGGGACTGGGACTAGCGGGAGGGCTCTTGGGGGCCCAGTACTTC
v_call: TRBV9; clone_size: many; d_call: TRBD1; j_call: TRBJ1-5; cdr3_aa: CASSGGRGQFNQPQHF; cdr3_nt: TGTGCCAGCAGCGGAGGACGGGGACAGTTCAATCAGCCCCAGCATTTT
v_call: TRBV12-3/TRBV12-4; clone_size: few; d_call: .; j_call: TRBJ2-3; cdr3_aa: CASGGQSTDTQYF; cdr3_nt: TGTGCCAGCGGGGGCCAAAGCACAGATACGCAGTATTTT
v_call: TRBV25-1; clone_size: many; d_call: .; j_call: TRBJ1-1; cdr3_aa: CASRHQNTEAFF; cdr3_nt: TGTGCCAGCAGACACCAGAACACTGAAGCTTTCTTT
v_call: TRBV7-9; clone_size: .; d_call: .; j_call: TRBJ2-1; cdr3_aa: CASSFLGKSSYNEQFF; cdr3_nt: TGTGCCAGCAGCTTCTTGGGCAAAAGCTCCTACAATGAGCAGTTCTTC
v_call: TRBV19; clone_size: many; d_call: TRBD2; j_call: TRBJ2-1; cdr3_aa: CASSPRLAADNEQFF; cdr3_nt: TGTGCCAGTAGTCCAAGACTAGCGGCCGACAATGAGCAGTTCTTC
v_call: TRBV30; clone_size: .; d_call: TRBD2; j_call: TRBJ2-1; cdr3_aa: CAWTLALAGVAVIF; cdr3_nt: TGTGCCTGGACCCTAGCGCTAGCGGGGGTCGCGGTAATCTTC
v_call: TRBV20-1; clone_size: many; d_call: .; j_call: TRBJ2-1; cdr3_aa: CSARGTVYNEQFF; cdr3_nt: TGCAGTGCTAGAGGGACGGTTTACAATGAGCAGTTCTTC
v_call: TRBV11-2; clone_size: .; d_call: .; j_call: TRBJ2-1; cdr3_aa: CASSFRTKYNEQFF; cdr3_nt: TGTGCCAGCAGCTTCCGGACTAAATACAATGAGCAGTTCTTC
v_call: TRBV2; clone_size: many; d_call: TRBD2; j_call: TRBJ2-5; cdr3_aa: CASSSHGSGRGGETQYF; cdr3_nt: TGTGCCAGCAGTTCCCATGGTAGCGGGAGAGGAGGAGAGACCCAGTACTTC
v_call: TRBV12-3/TRBV12-4; clone_size: .; d_call: .; j_call: TRBJ2-7; cdr3_aa: CASSLMSGYEQYF; cdr3_nt: TGTGCCAGCAGTTTGATGTCCGGCTACGAGCAGTACTTC
v_call: TRBV6-6; clone_size: many; d_call: TRBD1; j_call: TRBJ2-1; cdr3_aa: CASTTRTGGKFF; cdr3_nt: TGTGCCAGCACAACCCGGACAGGGGGCAAGTTCTTC
v_call: TRBV9; clone_size: many; d_call: .; j_call: TRBJ1-4; cdr3_aa: CASSSEGGANEKLFF; cdr3_nt: TGTGCCAGCAGCTCAGAGGGTGGGGCTAATGAAAAACTGTTTTTT
v_call: TRBV6-5; clone_size: few; d_call: .; j_call: TRBJ1-4; cdr3_aa: CASSTTQGRRKLFF; cdr3_nt: TGTGCCAGCAGTACGACACAGGGAAGGAGAAAACTGTTTTTT
v_call: TRBV29-1; clone_size: .; d_call: TRBD2; j_call: TRBJ2-3; cdr3_aa: CSVAGTSGTPSTDTQYF; cdr3_nt: TGCAGCGTAGCCGGGACTAGCGGGACCCCTAGCACAGATACGCAGTATTTT
v_call: TRBV4-3; clone_size: many; d_call: .; j_call: TRBJ2-5; cdr3_aa: CASSQDLGGGKKTQYF; cdr3_nt: TGCGCCAGCAGCCAAGATCTGGGAGGGGGTAAAAAGACCCAGTACTTC
v_call: TRBV7-3; clone_size: many; d_call: .; j_call: TRBJ1-2; cdr3_aa: CASSYGSGPTYGYTF; cdr3_nt: TGTGCCAGCAGCTACGGGTCGGGTCCTACCTATGGCTACACCTTC
v_call: TRBV15; clone_size: many; d_call: .; j_call: TRBJ2-3; cdr3_aa: CATSRGGGSSTDTQYF; cdr3_nt: TGTGCCACCAGCAGAGGAGGTGGATCTAGCACAGATACGCAGTATTTT
v_call: TRBV12-3/TRBV12-4; clone_size: many; d_call: .; j_call: TRBJ2-3; cdr3_aa: CASSFSGRDTQYF; cdr3_nt: TGTGCCAGCAGTTTTTCCGGGAGAGATACGCAGTATTTT
v_call: TRBV27; clone_size: .; d_call: .; j_call: TRBJ2-2; cdr3_aa: CASRYQGSGELFF; cdr3_nt: TGTGCCAGCAGATATCAGGGGTCCGGGGAGCTGTTTTTT
v_call: TRBV5-4; clone_size: few; d_call: .; j_call: TRBJ1-3; cdr3_aa: CASSLRGSQGNTIYF; cdr3_nt: TGTGCCAGCAGCTTACGGGGTTCGCAAGGAAACACCATATATTTT
v_call: TRBV6-2/TRBV6-3; clone_size: many; d_call: TRBD1; j_call: TRBJ1-4; cdr3_aa: CASTAGTGYEKLFF; cdr3_nt: TGTGCCAGCACCGCCGGGACAGGGTACGAAAAACTGTTTTTT
v_call: TRBV12-3/TRBV12-4; clone_size: many; d_call: .; j_call: TRBJ1-1; cdr3_aa: CASSFGQETEAFF; cdr3_nt: TGTGCCAGCAGTTTCGGCCAGGAGACTGAAGCTTTCTTT
v_call: TRBV24-1; clone_size: many; d_call: .; j_call: TRBJ2-1; cdr3_aa: CAPRIRAEQFF; cdr3_nt: TGTGCCCCCCGTATTCGAGCTGAGCAGTTCTTC
v_call: TRBV7-9; clone_size: .; d_call: .; j_call: TRBJ1-1; cdr3_aa: CASSPFFDSGAFF; cdr3_nt: TGTGCCAGCAGCCCCTTTTTCGACTCGGGAGCTTTCTTT
v_call: TRBV29-1; clone_size: many; d_call: .; j_call: TRBJ1-2; cdr3_aa: CSGWVRGKAEYGYTF; cdr3_nt: TGCAGCGGATGGGTTCGAGGAAAGGCGGAGTATGGCTACACCTTC
v_call: TRBV28; clone_size: many; d_call: .; j_call: TRBJ1-3; cdr3_aa: CASSVNGGLGNTIYF; cdr3_nt: TGTGCCAGCAGTGTAAATGGGGGGCTGGGAAACACCATATATTTT
v_call: TRBV6-5; clone_size: many; d_call: .; j_call: TRBJ2-3; cdr3_aa: CASRHTEFGTDTQYF; cdr3_nt: TGTGCCAGCAGGCATACTGAGTTCGGCACAGATACGCAGTATTTT
v_call: TRBV2; clone_size: .; d_call: .; j_call: TRBJ2-3; cdr3_aa: CASSEALGVADTQYF; cdr3_nt: TGTGCCAGCAGTGAAGCGTTGGGGGTCGCAGATACGCAGTATTTT
v_call: TRBV20-1; clone_size: .; d_call: .; j_call: TRBJ1-2; cdr3_aa: CGADRGSYGYTF; cdr3_nt: TGCGGTGCTGACAGAGGTAGTTATGGCTACACCTTC
v_call: TRBV10-3; clone_size: medium-sized; d_call: TRBD1; j_call: TRBJ2-5; cdr3_aa: CAISDGQGVETQYF; cdr3_nt: TGTGCCATCAGTGATGGACAGGGAGTGGAGACCCAGTACTTC